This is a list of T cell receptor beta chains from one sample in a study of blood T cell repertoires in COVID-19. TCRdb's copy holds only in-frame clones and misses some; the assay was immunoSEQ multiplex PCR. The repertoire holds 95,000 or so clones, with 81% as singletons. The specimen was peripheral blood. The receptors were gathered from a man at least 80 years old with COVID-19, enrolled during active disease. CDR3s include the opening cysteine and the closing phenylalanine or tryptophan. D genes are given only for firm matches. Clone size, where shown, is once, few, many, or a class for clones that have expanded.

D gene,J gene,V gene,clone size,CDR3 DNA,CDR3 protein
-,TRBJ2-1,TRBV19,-,TGTGCCAGTACCCCCACCTCCGAGGCGGGCTCCTACAATGAGCAGTTCTTC,CASTPTSEAGSYNEQFF
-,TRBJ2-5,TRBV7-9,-,TGTGCCAGCAGCTTAGACAGCGGCCGGGAGACCCAGTACTTC,CASSLDSGRETQYF
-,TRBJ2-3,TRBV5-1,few,TGCGCCAGCAGCTTGGGGGCAGGGAGCACAGATACGCAGTATTTT,CASSLGAGSTDTQYF
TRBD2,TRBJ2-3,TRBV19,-,TGTGCCAGTAGAACTAGCGGGAGCGATACGCAGTATTTT,CASRTSGSDTQYF
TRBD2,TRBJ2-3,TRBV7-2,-,TGTGCCAGCAGCCGGGACTACTCAGATACGCAGTATTTT,CASSRDYSDTQYF
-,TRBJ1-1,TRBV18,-,TGTGCCAGCTCACCACCGAGCCGGAACAGGTTGACTGAAGCTTTCTTT,CASSPPSRNRLTEAFF
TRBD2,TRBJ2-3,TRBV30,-,TGTGCCTGGGACCCAGGACTAGCGGGAGGGCGGAGAGATACGCAGTATTTT,CAWDPGLAGGRRDTQYF
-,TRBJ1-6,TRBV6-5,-,TGTGCCAGCAGAACGGGTGATTCACCCCTCCACTTT,CASRTGDSPLHF
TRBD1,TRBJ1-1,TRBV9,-,TGTGCCAGCAGCGTAGGGTTTTTGGGACAGGGCAACACTGAAGCTTTCTTT,CASSVGFLGQGNTEAFF
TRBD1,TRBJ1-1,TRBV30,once,TGTGCCTGGAGTACCCCAGACAGGGGAGAAGCTTTCTTT,CAWSTPDRGEAFF
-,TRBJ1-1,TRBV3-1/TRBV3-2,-,TGTGCCAGCAGCCAAGATCGGGGGGGCCCGGGCACTGAAGCTTTCTTT,CASSQDRGGPGTEAFF
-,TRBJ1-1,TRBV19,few,TGTGCCAGTAGCTACCGACAGGTTAATGAAGCTTTCTTT,CASSYRQVNEAFF
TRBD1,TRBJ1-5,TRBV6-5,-,TGTGCCAGCAAGAGAACAGGGGGCGCCGATCAGCCCCAGCATTTT,CASKRTGGADQPQHF
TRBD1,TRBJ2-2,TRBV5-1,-,TGCGCCAGCAGCCTCCCGGGACAGGGGGCATCCGGGGAGCTGTTTTTT,CASSLPGQGASGELFF